This T cell receptor (beta chain) was captured in a study of CD8+ T cells in alopecia areata. The V and J ends lost 1 base and 0 bases, in that order; junction bases with no gene match: 8. CDR1 and CDR2 (germline): ENHRY, SYGVKD. The CDR3 is 19 amino acids. This clone was seen more than once but under ten times. Reverse transcribed after extraction, RNA yielded cDNA as the sequencing template. The protocol was immunoSEQ multiplex PCR, while the TCRdb copy is restricted to in-frame clones and leaves out a portion. The sample has roughly 130,000 clones; over 50% are singletons. V usage is TRBV10-3 and J usage is TRBJ2-4; 11 nucleotides align to TRBD2. The TCR originated in a human donor with alopecia areata. The starting material was CD4+ T cells sorted from blood, obtained at week 0. The CDR3 sequence is CAISELKLAGELAKNIQYF. The CDR3 region has the DNA TGTGCCATCAGTGAGTTAAAACTAGCGGGAGAACTAGCCAAAAACATTCAGTACTTC.